This record concerns one T cell receptor (beta chain) sequence. This entry comes from a study of blood T cell repertoires in COVID-19. Study-wide background: PBMCs, B-cell-depleted T cells, or T cells provided the cDNA or gDNA that made up the material.

The CDR3 consists of 14 residues. The ends were cut back, 5 bases at V and 6 bases at J, with 16 bases in the middle. Germline V gives CDR1 KGHSH, CDR2 LQKENI. This table comes from immunoSEQ multiplex PCR, and its TCRdb copy is limited to in-frame clones, with some not included. The sample carries roughly 63,000 clones, around 79% recorded once. The TCR sequence derives from a human donor in a cohort sampled during active COVID-19. Input material: peripheral blood. V and J are TRBV18 and TRBJ1-2; D may be TRBD1 (5 bases). This CDR3 reads CASSTLQVNDGYTF. The CDR3 region has the DNA TGTGCCAGCTCAACACTACAGGTGAACGATGGCTACACCTTC.